A single sample gave rise to the 32 T cell receptor beta chains below, sequenced in a study of OX40 agonist ivuxolimab in advanced cancers. Only in-frame clones appear in the TCRdb table, and some are missing; sequencing was by immunoSEQ multiplex PCR. The sample lists over 50,000 clones; 88% were seen once. Here the sequenced sample was CD4+ or CD8+ T cells sorted from blood, taken in a trial of the OX40 agonist ivuxolimab. The source is an adult with an advanced solid tumor such as melanoma, head and neck, liver or kidney cancer.

In the case of this clone: Relative to the germline gene, one junction end is altered; a read error may explain this. V usage is TRBV7-9 and J usage is TRBJ1-2; D ambiguous. Germline CDR1 and CDR2: SEHNR and FQNEAQ (reference sequence). This CDR3 has 13 residues. The DNA for the CDR3 is TGTGCCAGCGGCTTATTGGGGTTCGATGGCTACACCTTC. As protein: CASGLLGFDGYTF.

The CDR3 is CASSSNRQATTNEKLFF. In nucleotides, the CDR3 is TGTGCCAGCAGCTCCAACCGACAGGCCACAACTAATGAAAAACTGTTTTTT. This chain connects TRBV28 to TRBJ1-4; D may be TRBD1 (6 bases). The CDR3 has 17 amino acids. Trimming cost V 6 bases and J 0 bases, with 17 bases left between them. Germline V gives CDR1 MDHEN, CDR2 SYDVKM.

The gene calls are TRBV2 and TRBJ2-6, with D perhaps being TRBD1 or TRBD2 (5 bases each). CDR3 length equals 15 residues. Germline-derived CDR1 and CDR2 are SNHLY and FYNNEI. Trimming took 6 bases from V and 0 from J, leaving 9 bases between them. CDR3 in DNA: TGTGCCAGCAGCGGGGACCTCTCTGGGGCCAACGTCCTGACTTTC. Translating gives CASSGDLSGANVLTF.

The chain employs TRBV29-1 and TRBJ2-7; D remains ambiguous. V was trimmed by 3 bases and J by 6 bases, leaving 12 bases between them. From germline, CDR1 is SQVTM and CDR2 ANQGSEA. The CDR3 length is 12 residues. The CDR3 DNA follows: TGCAGCGTTGATGCCCCCCCCCGCGAGCAGTACTTC. Protein: CSVDAPPREQYF.

This chain uses TRBV2 with TRBJ2-7; D is uncertain. The CDR3 loop spans 13 amino acids. Germline CDR1 and CDR2: SNHLY and FYNNEI. Between the trimmed V and J ends, which lost 6 bases and 0 bases, there was a span of 9 bases. The DNA for the CDR3 is TGTGCCAGCAGAGGTGCGAGCTCCTACGAGCAGTACTTC. Protein: CASRGASSYEQYF.

On this clone: The same CDR3 is also encoded by other DNA sequences in this sample. J is TRBJ2-5 and V is TRBV2; a weak D match, TRBD1 (6 bases). The V gene's germline CDR1 is SNHLY and CDR2 FYNNEI. V lost 8 bases and J lost 2, with 18 bases in between. The CDR3 extends over 15 amino acids. CDR3 loop: CASQPIRGPQETQYF. The DNA of the CDR3 is TGTGCCAGCCAACCTATCAGGGGTCCACAAGAGACCCAGTACTTC.

The rearrangement joins TRBV7-9 to TRBJ2-7, with no clear D. This CDR3 spans 15 amino acids. Trimming pared 1 base from V and 1 base from J, leaving 11 bases between. Germline V gene sequence: CDR1 SEHNR, CDR2 FQNEAQ (reference sequence). The CDR3 reads CASSLGSAQSYEQYF. CDR3 in DNA: TGTGCCAGCAGCTTAGGGTCAGCTCAGTCCTACGAGCAGTACTTC. Complete variable domain (other parts from reference TRBV7-9 and TRBJ2-7): DTGVSQNPRHKITKRGQNVTFRCDPISEHNRLYWYRQTLGQGPEFLTYFQNEAQLEKSRLLSDRFSAERPKGSFSTLEIQRTEQGDSAMYLCASSLGSAQSYEQYFGPGTRLTVT.

Here the CDR3 reads CSVVDRTRATEAFF. As DNA, the CDR3 is TGCAGCGTTGTCGACAGGACCCGGGCCACTGAAGCTTTCTTT. The V gene is TRBV29-1, the J gene TRBJ1-1; the D gene is possibly TRBD1 (6 bases). The V end lost 4 bases, the J end lost 4 bases, and 16 bases lay between the germline ends. The germline CDR1 and CDR2 sequences are SQVTM and ANQGSEA. CDR3 length: 14 amino acids.

This chain connects TRBV18 to TRBJ1-1; the D is unclear. This CDR3 comprises 16 residues. Trimming cost V 6 bases and J 0 bases, with 17 bases left between them. CDR1 is KGHSH and CDR2 is LQKENI in the germline V gene. This chain's CDR3 is CASSGRQEVMNTEAFF. CDR3 sequence (DNA): TGTGCCAGCTCCGGGCGGCAGGAGGTTATGAACACTGAAGCTTTCTTT.

V is TRBV20-1 and J is TRBJ1-2, with D maybe TRBD1 (6 bases). From germline, CDR1 is DFQATT and CDR2 SNEGSKA (reference sequence). The CDR3 sequence is 11 residues long. Trimming took 6 bases from V and 8 from J, leaving 13 bases between them. The CDR3 DNA is TGCAGTGCAGCCGGGACAACAGGCTACACCTTC. This gives the protein CSAAGTTGYTF.

This clone was seen a handful of times. The rearrangement uses TRBV7-8 and TRBJ2-1; D tentatively reads TRBD1 or TRBD2 (5 bases each). The germline V gene encodes CDR1 SGHVS and CDR2 FQNEAQ. The germline V and J ends were trimmed by 3 bases and 5 bases, with 20 bases remaining between them. This CDR3 region has 17 residues. The CDR3 DNA reads TGTGCCAGCAGCTTTTCCCCTCCGGGACCGGTGGACAATGAGCAGTTCTTC. Translating it yields CASSFSPPGPVDNEQFF.

The chain carries TRBV5-3 and TRBJ1-3; D gene uncertain. TRBV5-3 is an open reading frame, and its role is uncertain. The CDR3 extends over 18 amino acids. Trimming stripped 0 bases from V and 0 bases from J, with 16 bases between. The CDR3 sequence is CARSLGLGSLFSGNTIYF. The CDR3 region has the DNA TGTGCCAGAAGCTTGGGCCTCGGCAGCCTCTTCTCTGGAAACACCATATATTTT.

The V call is TRBV30, the J call TRBJ2-5; no definite D call. Between the trimmed V and J ends, which lost 1 base and 7 bases, there was a span of 16 bases. Germline V gene sequence: CDR1 GTSNPN, CDR2 SVGIG (reference sequence). This CDR3 spans 14 amino acids. The chain's CDR3 is CAWSGSSSVWTQYF. The CDR3 DNA reads as TGTGCCTGGAGTGGTAGCTCGTCCGTGTGGACCCAGTACTTC. Drawing the rest from reference TRBV30 and TRBJ2-5, the complete variable domain is SQTIHQWPATLVQPVGSPLSLECTVEGTSNPNLYWYRQAAGRGLQLLFYSVGIGQISSEVPQNLSASRPQDRQFILSSKKLLLSDSGFYLCAWSGSSSVWTQYFGPGTRLLVL.

The chain employs TRBV7-6 and TRBJ2-2, with 9 bases that match TRBD2. J lost 0 bases, V lost 2 bases, and 7 bases had no gene match. The germline gives CDR1 SGHVS, CDR2 FNYEAQ. This CDR3 region has 18 residues. CDR3 sequence reads: CASSLLAPSGANTGELFF. CDR3 nucleotide sequence: TGTGCCAGCAGCTTATTGGCCCCTAGCGGGGCGAACACCGGGGAGCTGTTTTTT.

The chain recombines TRBV5-1 with TRBJ2-7, with 9 nucleotides matching TRBD1. Trimming cost V 4 bases and J 9 bases; bases outside gene matches: 11. The CDR3 consists of 14 residues. Germline V gene data show CDR1 as SGHRS and CDR2 as YFSETQ. As DNA, the CDR3 is TGCGCCAGCAGCCGCCGGACAGGGGACGGTTGGCAGTACTTC. This encodes CASSRRTGDGWQYF.

The CDR3 DNA reads as TGTGCCAGCACCAACAGGGCAGGCACTGAAGCTTTCTTT. This translates into CASTNRAGTEAFF. The chain employs TRBV2 and TRBJ1-1; weak D call: TRBD1 (6 bases). CDR1 and CDR2 from the germline V gene are SNHLY and FYNNEI. V was shortened by 7 bases and J by 4 bases, with 13 bases between the two germline ends. The CDR3 covers 13 residues.

The CDR3 nucleotides read TGTGCCAGCAGCTTGAGGCAGGGCTTTAGCTCCTACGAGCAGTACTTC. As protein: CASSLRQGFSSYEQYF. The V call is TRBV5-6, the J call TRBJ2-7; TRBD1 might be the D (5 bases). The CDR3 covers 16 residues. V dropped 1 base and J dropped 0 bases, with 14 bases sitting between them. Germline values: CDR1 SGHDT, CDR2 YYEEEE. The full variable domain, rest sourced from reference TRBV5-6 and TRBJ2-7, is DAGVTQSPTHLIKTRGQQVTLRCSPKSGHDTVSWYQQALGQGPQFIFQYYEEEERQRGNFPDRFSGHQFPNYSSELNVNALLLGDSALYLCASSLRQGFSSYEQYFGPGTRLTVT.

The CDR3 region has the DNA TGCGCCAGCAGCCAAGAGGGAGTGTTACCTGGCTACACCTTC. This sequence encodes CASSQEGVLPGYTF. This chain connects TRBV4-3 to TRBJ1-2; D ambiguous. This CDR3 contains 14 residues. Germline V gene data show CDR1 as LGHNA and CDR2 as YSLEER. Between the trimmed V and J ends, which lost 0 bases and 7 bases, there was a span of 12 bases.

The CDR3 protein is CASSPPTSVSGRTDTQYF. CDR3 nucleotides: TGTGCCAGCTCACCGCCAACCTCTGTGAGCGGGAGGACAGATACGCAGTATTTT. The chain recombines TRBV18 with TRBJ2-3; 9 nucleotides align to TRBD2. V lost 3 bases to trimming and J lost 3 bases; unmatched junction nucleotides: 13. Germline-derived CDR1 and CDR2 are KGHSH and LQKENI. The CDR3 has 18 residues.

V is TRBV9 and J is TRBJ1-1; D not resolved. CDR3 length: 13 amino acids. The V gene lost 0 bases and the J gene lost 5 bases, with 8 bases spanning the gap. From germline, CDR1 is SGDLS and CDR2 YYNGEE. The CDR3 DNA is TGTGCCAGCAGCGTAGCATGGGGTACTGAAGCTTTCTTT. It translates to CASSVAWGTEAFF. The variable domain in full, completed from reference TRBV9 and TRBJ1-1, reads DSGVTQTPKHLITATGQRVTLRCSPRSGDLSVYWYQQSLDQGLQFLIQYYNGEERAKGNILERFSAQQFPDLHSELNLSSLELGDSALYFCASSVAWGTEAFFGQGTRLTVV.

J is TRBJ2-1 and V is TRBV5-1; maybe TRBD1 (5 bases). The germline V gene has CDR1 SGHRS and CDR2 YFSETQ. This CDR3 contains 15 residues. V lost 0 bases and J 0 bases, leaving 7 bases between the germline ends. The CDR3, as DNA: TGCGCCAGCAGCTTGGACCAGGGCTCCTACAATGAGCAGTTCTTC. Encoded protein: CASSLDQGSYNEQFF.

The V call is TRBV7-9, the J call TRBJ1-4, with 9 bases lining up with TRBD1. The germline CDR1 and CDR2 sequences are SEHNR and FQNEAQ (reference sequence). The CDR3 is 16 residues long. J gave up 4 bases and V 3 bases, and 6 bases lay outside the gene matches. CDR3 amino acids: CASSFGTGSNNEKLFF. The CDR3 coding sequence is TGTGCCAGCAGCTTCGGGACAGGGTCTAATAATGAAAAACTGTTTTTT.

The genes are TRBV18 and TRBJ2-5; no definite D call. The V gene lost 2 bases and the J gene lost 5 bases, with 9 bases spanning the gap. Per germline, CDR1 KGHSH and CDR2 LQKENI. The CDR3 has 13 amino acids. The DNA of the CDR3 is TGTGCCAGCTCACCAGGTCTTAGCGAGACCCAGTACTTC. This codes for CASSPGLSETQYF.

V is TRBV5-1 and J is TRBJ2-1; D unresolved. The CDR3 length is 13 residues. V was shortened by 1 base and J by 6 bases, with 8 bases between the two germline ends. Per the germline V gene, CDR1 is SGHRS and CDR2 is YFSETQ. The CDR3 protein is CASSLQVSNEQFF. DNA for the CDR3: TGCGCCAGCAGCTTGCAGGTATCCAATGAGCAGTTCTTC.

The chain couples TRBV5-1 to TRBJ2-2; D remains unclear. The V end lost 0 bases, the J end lost 0 bases, and 3 bases lay between the germline ends. The CDR3 length is 14 residues. Germline CDR1 reads SGHRS; CDR2 reads YFSETQ. The CDR3 reads CASSLVANTGELFF. In DNA form, the CDR3 reads TGCGCCAGCAGCTTGGTAGCGAACACCGGGGAGCTGTTTTTT.

The V call is TRBV7-9, the J call TRBJ1-2, with D tentatively TRBD1 (6 bases). Germline V gene sequence: CDR1 SEHNR, CDR2 FQNEAQ (reference sequence). The V end lost 2 bases, the J end lost 6 bases, and 13 bases lay between the germline ends. This CDR3 has 14 residues. The CDR3 coding sequence is TGTGCCAGCAGCTTAAAAGGACAGCCCCATGGCTACACCTTC. Protein product: CASSLKGQPHGYTF.

The chain carries TRBV2 and TRBJ1-2; TRBD1 agrees at 11 bases. Trimming cost V 5 bases and J 3 bases; bases outside gene matches: 5. The CDR3 has 15 residues. Germline CDR1 is SNHLY and CDR2 is FYNNEI. The CDR3 reads CASSTTGQGDYGYTF. For the CDR3, the DNA is TGTGCCAGCAGTACAACGGGACAGGGGGACTATGGCTACACCTTC.

This chain uses TRBV23-1 with TRBJ2-2; 7 bases are shared with TRBD2. TRBV23-1 is designated an ORF whose function remains uncertain. V trimming: 4 bases; J trimming: 4 bases; junction bases outside the gene matches: 6. This CDR3 comprises 15 residues. Written as DNA, the CDR3 is TGCGCCAGCAGTCGGATAGCGGGTCCCACCGGGGAGCTGTTTTTT. Its translation: CASSRIAGPTGELFF.

The chain has TRBV5-1 and TRBJ2-7, with 10 bases matching TRBD1. CDR1 SGHRS and CDR2 YFSETQ come from the germline V gene. Germline trimming cut 2 bases from V and 7 bases from J; bases unmatched to any gene: 3. The CDR3 extends over 13 amino acids. CDR3 nucleotides: TGCGCCAGCAGCTTCGACAGGGGGCAGGAGCAGTACTTC. It specifies CASSFDRGQEQYF.

The gene calls are TRBV5-1 and TRBJ2-1; TRBD2 agrees at 8 bases. CDR1 is SGHRS, CDR2 YFSETQ, per germline. Trimming cost V 4 bases and J 5 bases; bases outside gene matches: 8. This CDR3 contains 15 residues. The CDR3 here is CASSPGGGRDNEQFF. In DNA form, the CDR3 reads TGCGCCAGCAGCCCCGGGGGGGGGCGCGACAATGAGCAGTTCTTC.

The CDR3 nucleotides are TGTGCCAGCAGCCAAGGGACGGGAAGTTCACCCCTCCACTTT. This gives the protein CASSQGTGSSPLHF. The chain couples TRBV7-9 to TRBJ1-6; D is possibly TRBD1 (5 bases). V was clipped by 5 bases and J by 9 bases, with 14 bases between them. Germline CDR1 SEHNR, CDR2 FQNEAQ (reference sequence). The CDR3 consists of 14 residues.

The V gene is TRBV10-3, the J gene TRBJ1-1; possible D gene TRBD1, 6 bases. This CDR3 has 14 residues. Germline CDR1 reads ENHRY; CDR2 reads SYGVKD. V lost 0 bases, J lost 8 bases, and 13 bases lay in between. DNA of the CDR3: TGTGCCATCAGTGAGTCGGTAGGGACACCAGAAGCTTTCTTT. The encoded protein is CAISESVGTPEAFF.